The T cell receptor beta chain described here comes from a study of graft-versus-host responses after intestinal transplantation. Study as a whole: Transplants were multivisceral, liver-intestinal, or isolated intestinal. Every one of the recipients received anti-thymocyte globulin induction and afterwards took tacrolimus and steroids for 3 to 4 years. General study points: Researchers found GvH clones in recipient marrow, and some showed up first in ileum or blood.

TCRdb's copy holds only in-frame clones and misses some; the assay was immunoSEQ multiplex PCR. The table has 75,000 to 100,000 clones, over 85% seen once. A remark on this clone: The antigen is not known.

The material was unstimulated CD8+ T cells sorted from spleen or lymph node cells, obtained before intestinal transplant. The TCR comes from a human donor who received an intestinal transplant.

This chain's CDR3 is CASSKALFGNSYNSPLHF. The CDR3 nucleotides read TGTGCCAGCAGCAAAGCGCTTTTCGGGAACAGTTATAATTCACCCCTCCACTTT. V usage is TRBV21-1 and J usage is TRBJ1-6. TRBV21-1 is given as a pseudogene. The CDR3 covers 18 residues.